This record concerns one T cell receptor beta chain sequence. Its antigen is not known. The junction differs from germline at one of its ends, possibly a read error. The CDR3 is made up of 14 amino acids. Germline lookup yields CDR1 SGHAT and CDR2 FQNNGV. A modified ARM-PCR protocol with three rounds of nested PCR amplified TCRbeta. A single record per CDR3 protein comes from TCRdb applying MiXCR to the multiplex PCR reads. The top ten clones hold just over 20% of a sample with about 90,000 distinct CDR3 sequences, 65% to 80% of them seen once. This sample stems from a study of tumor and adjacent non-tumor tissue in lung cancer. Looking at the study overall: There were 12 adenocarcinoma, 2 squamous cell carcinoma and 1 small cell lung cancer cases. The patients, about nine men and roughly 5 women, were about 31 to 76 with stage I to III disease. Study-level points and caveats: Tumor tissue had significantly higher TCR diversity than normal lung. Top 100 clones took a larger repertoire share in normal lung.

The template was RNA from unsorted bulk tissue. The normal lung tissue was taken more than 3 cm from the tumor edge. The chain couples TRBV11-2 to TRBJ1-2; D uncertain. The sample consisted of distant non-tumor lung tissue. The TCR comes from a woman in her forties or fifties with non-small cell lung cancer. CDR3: CTSNSTTEAYGYTF. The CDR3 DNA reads TGTACCAGCAACTCAACGACTGAAGCCTATGGCTACACCTTC. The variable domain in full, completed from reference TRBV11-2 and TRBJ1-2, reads EAGVAQSPRYKIIEKRQSVAFWCNPISGHATLYWYQQILGQGPKLLIQFQNNGVVDDSQLPKDRFSAERLKGVDSTLKIQPAKLEDSAVYLCTSNSTTEAYGYTFGSGTRLTVV.